A selection of T cell receptor beta chains follows, all from one sample in a study of cytotoxic CD8 clonotypes in ibrutinib-treated CLL. The repertoire was sequenced with immunoSEQ multiplex PCR; TCRdb's copy has only in-frame clones and lacks some. Found here are almost 250,000 clones, roughly 74% of them singletons; the top ten hold 15% to 17%. This sample comprised PBMCs, obtained after 24 months of ibrutinib treatment. These receptor sequences come from a human donor with chronic lymphocytic leukemia. Each CDR3 is given with its conserved first and last residue. The D gene is left open where the match is weak. Only some rows state a clone size, as once, few, many or a class for expanded clones.

j_call clone_size d_call v_call cdr3_aa cdr3_nt
TRBJ2-1 - - TRBV14 CASSQNGGNEQFF TGTGCCAGCAGCCAAAACGGGGGAAATGAGCAGTTCTTC
TRBJ1-2 - TRBD1 TRBV30 CAWKTGEYGYTF TGTGCCTGGAAAACAGGGGAATATGGCTACACCTTC
TRBJ2-1 once TRBD2 TRBV7-3 CASSLLAGAPKQFF TGTGCCAGCAGCTTACTAGCGGGGGCCCCGAAGCAGTTCTTC
TRBJ2-1 - - TRBV5-1 CASSWTENEQFF TGCGCCAGCAGCTGGACAGAGAATGAGCAGTTCTTC
TRBJ2-7 - - TRBV7-3 CASSLWGRVEEQYF TGTGCCAGCAGCTTATGGGGCCGAGTGGAGGAGCAGTACTTC
TRBJ2-7 - TRBD2 TRBV28 CASRPPGGGQYF TGTGCCAGCAGACCCCCGGGGGGGGGACAGTACTTC
TRBJ1-2 - - TRBV27 CASSFSDEYGYTF TGTGCCAGCAGTTTCTCGGACGAGTATGGCTACACCTTC
TRBJ1-2 few - TRBV4-3 CASSQVAMANYGYTF TGCGCCAGCAGCCAAGTTGCGATGGCTAACTATGGCTACACCTTC
TRBJ2-7 - - TRBV6-5 CASSYTLSSYEQYF TGTGCCAGCAGTTACACACTCAGCTCCTACGAGCAGTACTTC
TRBJ1-2 - - TRBV6-5 CASSYSINYGYTF TGTGCCAGCAGTTACTCGATTAACTATGGCTACACCTTC
TRBJ2-7 - - TRBV27 CASSQSPYEQYF TGTGCCAGCAGCCAATCACCTTACGAGCAGTACTTC
TRBJ2-5 - - TRBV25-1 CASSGLETQYF TGTGCCAGCAGTGGATTGGAGACCCAGTACTTC
TRBJ1-5 once - TRBV7-8 CASSLGGTNQPQHF TGTGCCAGCAGCTTAGGAGGGACTAATCAGCCCCAGCATTTT
TRBJ2-1 - TRBD2 TRBV9 CASSVSGSHNEQFF TGTGCCAGCAGCGTTAGCGGGAGTCACAATGAGCAGTTCTTC
TRBJ2-3 - TRBD1 TRBV11-3 CASSLRGQAGTDTQYF TGTGCCAGCAGCTTACGGGGACAGGCGGGCACAGATACGCAGTATTTT
TRBJ2-3 - - TRBV7-2 CASSRERADTQYF TGTGCCAGCAGCCGAGAGAGGGCAGATACGCAGTATTTT
TRBJ1-1 few - TRBV11-1 CASSPKLDGTEAFF TGTGCCAGCAGCCCCAAGTTGGATGGCACTGAAGCTTTCTTT
TRBJ2-3 - - TRBV11-3 CASSRDHLGTQYF TGTGCCAGCAGTCGGGACCACTTAGGGACGCAGTATTTT
TRBJ2-6 - - TRBV9 CASSVDSWANVLTF TGTGCCAGCAGCGTAGATTCCTGGGCCAACGTCCTGACTTTC
TRBJ2-1 - TRBD2 TRBV18 CASSPDEREFEQFF TGTGCCAGCTCACCAGATGAGCGGGAGTTTGAGCAGTTCTTC
TRBJ1-1 - - TRBV18 CASSPLRAGKAEAFF TGTGCCAGCTCCCCCCTCCGCGCAGGGAAAGCTGAAGCTTTCTTT
TRBJ2-1 - TRBD2 TRBV29-1 CSVKGLAPDNEQFF TGCAGCGTTAAAGGACTAGCGCCTGACAATGAGCAGTTCTTC
TRBJ2-7 - - TRBV5-1 CASRRGAGEQYF TGCGCCAGCAGACGCGGGGCTGGGGAGCAGTACTTC
TRBJ2-5 - - TRBV28 CASTPGRGGTQYF TGTGCCAGCACCCCCGGCAGGGGAGGGACCCAGTACTTC
TRBJ2-7 - TRBD2 TRBV11-2 CASSSLAGANEQYF TGTGCCAGCAGTTCACTAGCGGGAGCAAACGAGCAGTACTTC
TRBJ2-3 - TRBD2 TRBV18 CASSRGLAGSTDTQYF TGTGCCAGCTCTCGGGGACTAGCGGGGTCCACAGATACGCAGTATTTT
TRBJ2-5 - - TRBV18 CASSPIRYQETQYF TGTGCCAGCTCACCAATCAGGTACCAAGAGACCCAGTACTTC
TRBJ1-1 - TRBD1 TRBV11-2 CASSLGDRDAEAFF TGTGCCAGCAGCTTAGGGGACAGGGATGCTGAAGCTTTCTTT
TRBJ2-5 - - TRBV29-1 CSVYHGQTETQYF TGCAGCGTTTACCATGGACAGACAGAGACCCAGTACTTC
TRBJ1-1 - - TRBV2 CASSEYRAMNTEAFF TGTGCCAGCAGTGAATACAGGGCAATGAACACTGAAGCTTTCTTT
TRBJ2-7 - - TRBV29-1 CSVDQGGGYEQYF TGCAGCGTTGACCAGGGTGGGGGCTACGAGCAGTACTTC